A single sample is the source of the 13 T cell receptor beta chains below, sequenced in a study of graft-versus-host responses after intestinal transplantation. Their target antigens are unknown. The method was immunoSEQ multiplex PCR; TCRdb's version includes in-frame clones alone and lacks a portion of them. Of about 85,000 clones in the sample, around 93% were seen once. The material was unstimulated CD8+ T cells sorted from spleen or lymph node cells, obtained before transplant. Receptor source: a human donor who was the organ donor for an intestinal transplant.

The chain recombines TRBV5-1 with TRBJ1-1, with D unclear. Germline V lookup: CDR1 SGHRS, CDR2 YFSETQ. V lost 3 bases and J 2 bases, leaving 20 bases between the germline ends. CDR3 size: 17 residues. CDR3 sequence: CASSSHYYDKANTEAFF. In nucleotides, the CDR3 is TGCGCCAGCAGCTCTCACTACTACGACAAGGCTAACACTGAAGCTTTCTTT.

The chain combines TRBV6-1 with TRBJ2-1; 10 bases agree with TRBD2. The trim removed 4 bases at V and 0 bases at J, leaving 9 bases unmatched. The CDR3 has 18 amino acids. The germline V gene encodes CDR1 MNHNS and CDR2 SASEGT. The CDR3 DNA reads TGTGCCAGCAGTGGCCCAGGACTAGCGGTGAGCTCCTACAATGAGCAGTTCTTC. It translates to CASSGPGLAVSSYNEQFF.

The rearrangement uses TRBV16 and TRBJ2-7, with D perhaps being TRBD1 or TRBD2 (5 bases each). Germline loops: CDR1 KGHSY, CDR2 FQNENV. This CDR3 spans 17 amino acids. The germline V and J ends were trimmed by 1 base and 2 bases, with 18 bases remaining between them. The CDR3 DNA reads TGTGCCAGCAGCCAATTCCCCTTTATAGGGACCCCCTACGAGCAGTACTTC. Residues: CASSQFPFIGTPYEQYF.

This chain joins TRBV7-9 and TRBJ1-1, with D maybe TRBD1 (6 bases). V was cut by 5 bases and J by 3 bases, with 16 bases left in between. This CDR3 has 15 residues. CDR1 is SEHNR, CDR2 FQNEAQ, per germline (reference sequence). The CDR3 sequence: CASSVGDIEYTEAFF. DNA of the CDR3: TGTGCCAGCAGCGTCGGGGACATAGAGTACACTGAAGCTTTCTTT. The entire variable domain, with the rest obtained from reference TRBV7-9 and TRBJ1-1, is as follows: DTGVSQNPRHKITKRGQNVTFRCDPISEHNRLYWYRQTLGQGPEFLTYFQNEAQLEKSRLLSDRFSAERPKGSFSTLEIQRTEQGDSAMYLCASSVGDIEYTEAFFGQGTRLTVV.

The J gene is TRBJ1-1, the V gene TRBV7-8; a possible D gene is TRBD1 (5 bases). Trimming took 5 bases from V and 0 from J, leaving 19 bases between them. The CDR3 extends over 17 amino acids. Germline values: CDR1 SGHVS, CDR2 FQNEAQ. The CDR3: CASSPRVEGPMNTEAFF. CDR3 bases: TGTGCCAGCAGCCCCCGAGTGGAGGGACCGATGAACACTGAAGCTTTCTTT. Full variable domain (rest looked up from reference TRBV7-8 and TRBJ1-1): GAGVSQSPRYKVAKRGQDVALRCDPISGHVSLFWYQQALGQGPEFLTYFQNEAQLDKSGLPSDRFFAERPEGSVSTLKIQRTQQEDSAVYLCASSPRVEGPMNTEAFFGQGTRLTVV.

The gene calls are TRBV7-9 and TRBJ1-1; possibly TRBD1 for D (5 bases). CDR1 SEHNR and CDR2 FQNEAQ come from the germline V gene (reference sequence). Trimming shortened V by 1 base and J by 4 bases, and 16 bases separated the two germline ends. This CDR3 region has 16 residues. Here the CDR3 reads CASSLGVAGRITEAFF. The CDR3 DNA is TGTGCCAGCAGCTTAGGAGTGGCAGGGCGTATCACTGAAGCTTTCTTT.

V and J are TRBV27 and TRBJ2-1, with a weak D call TRBD2 (6 bases). The CDR3 loop spans 14 amino acids. V was pared by 4 bases and J by 4 bases, with 11 bases between. Germline-derived CDR1 and CDR2 are MNHEY and SMNVEV (reference sequence). The CDR3 region is CASSSLASYNEQFF. The CDR3 DNA sequence: TGTGCCAGCAGTTCACTAGCTTCTTACAATGAGCAGTTCTTC.

V is TRBV19 and J is TRBJ2-7; D might be TRBD1 (6 bases). Deletions cut 3 bases from V and 2 bases from J, with 8 bases between. CDR3 length: 13 residues. Germline CDR1 and CDR2: LNHDA and SQIVND (reference sequence). CDR3: CASSMGAAYEQYF. DNA for the CDR3: TGTGCCAGTAGTATGGGGGCAGCCTACGAGCAGTACTTC.

The chain joins TRBV30 to TRBJ2-2; 9 positions agree with TRBD1. The CDR3 sequence is 14 residues long. Trimming took 2 bases from V and 8 from J; bases not matched to a gene: 6. Germline CDR1 GTSNPN, CDR2 SVGIG (reference sequence). The CDR3 here is CAWSLGQGVGELFF. In DNA form, the CDR3 reads TGTGCCTGGAGTCTGGGACAGGGAGTAGGGGAGCTGTTTTTT. Drawing the rest from reference TRBV30 and TRBJ2-2, the complete variable domain is SQTIHQWPATLVQPVGSPLSLECTVEGTSNPNLYWYRQAAGRGLQLLFYSVGIGQISSEVPQNLSASRPQDRQFILSSKKLLLSDSGFYLCAWSLGQGVGELFFGEGSRLTVL.

Regarding this clone: Other nucleotide sequences in the sample specify the same CDR3. The chain joins TRBV11-2 to TRBJ2-7; D gene uncertain. CDR1 and CDR2 (germline): SGHAT, FQNNGV. The length of the CDR3 is 13 residues. V gave up 6 bases and J gave up 3 bases, with 12 bases separating them. The CDR3 reads CASSFGPSYEQYF. The CDR3 DNA reads TGTGCCAGCAGTTTCGGACCGAGCTACGAGCAGTACTTC.

The V gene is TRBV13, the J gene TRBJ2-1, with D uncertain. Trimming stripped 0 bases from V and 4 bases from J, with 7 bases between. This CDR3 is 14 amino acids long. Germline CDR1 and CDR2: PRHDT and FYEKMQ (reference sequence). The CDR3: CASSLGTAYNEQFF. The CDR3 DNA reads as TGTGCCAGCAGCTTAGGAACTGCTTACAATGAGCAGTTCTTC. The full variable domain, with the rest looked up from reference TRBV13 and TRBJ2-1, is AAGVIQSPRHLIKEKRETATLKCYPIPRHDTVYWYQQGPGQDPQFLISFYEKMQSDKGSIPDRFSAQQFSDYHSELNMSSLELGDSALYFCASSLGTAYNEQFFGPGTRLTVL.

The chain recombines TRBV10-3 with TRBJ2-1, with D possibly matching TRBD1 (5 bases). This CDR3 comprises 16 residues. Between the trimmed V and J ends, which lost 4 bases and 5 bases, there was a span of 18 bases. Germline CDR1 reads ENHRY; CDR2 reads SYGVKD. The chain's CDR3 is CAISVSVYRSNNEQFF. As DNA, the CDR3 is TGTGCCATCAGTGTGTCAGTTTACAGGTCAAACAATGAGCAGTTCTTC.

V is TRBV4-1 and J is TRBJ2-7; 10 bases are shared with TRBD2. After removal of 2 bases from V and 3 bases from J, the junction contained 4 bases not matched to a gene. Germline V CDR1 and CDR2: MGHRA, YSYEKL. The CDR3 covers 15 residues. The CDR3 reads CASSQSPSGSYEQYF. The CDR3 nucleotides are TGCGCCAGCAGCCAAAGCCCTAGCGGGAGCTACGAGCAGTACTTC.